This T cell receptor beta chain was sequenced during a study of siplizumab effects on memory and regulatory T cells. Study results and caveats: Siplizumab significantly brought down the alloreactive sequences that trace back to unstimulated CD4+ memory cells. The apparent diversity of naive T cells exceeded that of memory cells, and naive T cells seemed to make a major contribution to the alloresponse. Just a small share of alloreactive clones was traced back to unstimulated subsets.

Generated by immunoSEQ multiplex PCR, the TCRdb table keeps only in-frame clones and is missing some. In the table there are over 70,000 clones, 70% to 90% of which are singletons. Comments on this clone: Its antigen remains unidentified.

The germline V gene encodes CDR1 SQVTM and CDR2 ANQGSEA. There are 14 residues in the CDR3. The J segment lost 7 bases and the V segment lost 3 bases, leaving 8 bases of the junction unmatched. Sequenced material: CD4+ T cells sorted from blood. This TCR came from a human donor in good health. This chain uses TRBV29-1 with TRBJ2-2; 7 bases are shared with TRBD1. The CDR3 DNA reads TGCAGCGTTGACCCGACAGGGTCGAACGGGGAGCTGTTTTTT. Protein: CSVDPTGSNGELFF.